This TCR beta chain was recovered during a study of shared T cell receptors in the human thymus. Using immunoSEQ multiplex PCR, the repertoire was profiled, and TCRdb retains in-frame clones only, with some absent. Of 450,000 to 650,000 clones detected, 78% appear once; the ten largest clones hold more than 0.01%. The CDR3 consists of 15 residues. V lost 4 bases and J 0 bases, leaving 8 bases between the germline ends. Germline CDR1 reads SGDLS; CDR2 reads YYNGEE. The sample was also linked to a second study, of human thymus T cells. In that study: Apparent skewing of V and J gene usage characterized both thymic and blood repertoires. Thymic repertoires from unrelated individuals overlapped highly, related research reported.

The sequencing sample was made of thymocytes. The chain joins TRBV9 to TRBJ2-6; no reliable D call. The sequence came from a boy under two years old with a congenital heart defect. CDR3: CASSPRSSGANVLTF. The CDR3 DNA sequence: TGTGCCAGCAGCCCCCGGAGCTCTGGGGCCAACGTCCTGACTTTC. The full variable domain, in which reference TRBV9 and TRBJ2-6 provide the parts outside the CDR3, is DSGVTQTPKHLITATGQRVTLRCSPRSGDLSVYWYQQSLDQGLQFLIQYYNGEERAKGNILERFSAQQFPDLHSELNLSSLELGDSALYFCASSPRSSGANVLTFGAGSRLTVL.